The 15 T cell receptor beta chains given below trace back to one sample, sequenced in a study of cytotoxic CD8 clonotypes in ibrutinib-treated CLL. The method was immunoSEQ multiplex PCR; TCRdb's version includes in-frame clones alone and lacks a portion of them. Found here are more than 55,000 clones, more than 70% of them singletons; the top ten hold around 42%. Specimen: PBMCs, collected after 12 months of ibrutinib treatment. Source of these receptors: a human donor with chronic lymphocytic leukemia.

This clone was found a few times. The chain has TRBV7-9 and TRBJ2-2; 9 bases match TRBD2. The J segment lost 7 bases and the V segment lost 5 bases, leaving 14 bases of the junction unmatched. This CDR3 has 17 residues. Germline V gene sequence: CDR1 SEHNR, CDR2 FQNEAQ (reference sequence). CDR3: CASSPSGGRAPFGELFF. CDR3 DNA: TGTGCCAGCAGCCCATCGGGCGGGAGGGCCCCTTTCGGGGAGCTGTTTTTT.

There are a few counts of this clone. The gene calls are TRBV5-1 and TRBJ1-3, with D possibly TRBD1 on 5 matching bases. The CDR3 length is 15 residues. Between the trimmed V and J ends, which lost 0 bases and 4 bases, there was a span of 11 bases. Per germline, CDR1 SGHRS and CDR2 YFSETQ. The CDR3 reads CASSLGTTAGNTIYF. In DNA form, the CDR3 reads TGCGCCAGCAGCTTGGGGACAACAGCAGGAAACACCATATATTTT.

This clone was seen a few times. The chain is built from TRBV27 and TRBJ1-5, with unresolved D. Germline CDR1 is MNHEY and CDR2 is SMNVEV (reference sequence). The CDR3 has 12 amino acids. V was pared by 5 bases and J by 7 bases, with 9 bases between. The CDR3 sequence: CASSDPFQPQHF. DNA for the CDR3: TGTGCCAGCAGTGACCCATTCCAGCCCCAGCATTTT.

This clone was seen a few times. V and J are TRBV9 and TRBJ2-1, with D uncertain. Trimming left V 0 bases short and J 8 bases short, with 12 bases between. Germline values: CDR1 SGDLS, CDR2 YYNGEE. The CDR3 contains 14 residues. The CDR3, as DNA: TGTGCCAGCAGCGTAGAAATGGGAAGCGATGAGCAGTTCTTC. Its translation: CASSVEMGSDEQFF.

The rearrangement joins TRBV5-4 to TRBJ2-2; TRBD1 aligns across 10 bases. This CDR3 region has 16 residues. The germline gives CDR1 SGHNT, CDR2 YYREEE (reference sequence). Trimming cost V 5 bases and J 4 bases; bases outside gene matches: 8. CDR3 protein: CASSQSDRGRTGELFF. CDR3 bases: TGTGCCAGCAGTCAGTCCGACAGGGGGCGCACCGGGGAGCTGTTTTTT.

The J gene is TRBJ1-1, the V gene TRBV27, with TRBD1 identical over 9 bases. The ends lost 6 bases at V and 0 bases at J; junction bases unmatched: 14. This CDR3 is built from 18 residues. Germline CDR1 is MNHEY and CDR2 is SMNVEV (reference sequence). The CDR3 bases are TGTGCCAGCAGATTTAGGGACAGGGCGATGGGGGTGAACACTGAAGCTTTCTTT. Residues: CASRFRDRAMGVNTEAFF.

The genes are TRBV19 and TRBJ2-5; D gene unclear. The CDR3 consists of 13 residues. The V end lost 3 bases, the J end lost 4 bases, and 9 bases lay between the germline ends. From germline, CDR1 is LNHDA and CDR2 SQIVND (reference sequence). CDR3 in amino acids: CASSIGRLETQYF. The CDR3 nucleotides read TGTGCCAGTAGTATTGGGCGTTTAGAGACCCAGTACTTC.

The gene calls are TRBV5-5 and TRBJ2-6; perhaps D is TRBD1 or TRBD2 (5 bases each). The V gene lost 4 bases and the J gene lost 0 bases, with 11 bases spanning the gap. There are 16 residues in the CDR3. From germline, CDR1 is SGHKS and CDR2 YYEKEE (reference sequence). CDR3 amino acids: CASSRGPNSGANVLTF. The CDR3 DNA reads TGTGCCAGCAGCCGGGGACCCAACTCTGGGGCCAACGTCCTGACTTTC.

The rearrangement joins TRBV7-3 to TRBJ2-3; 8 nucleotides align to TRBD2. The CDR3 extends over 14 amino acids. V shed 5 bases, J shed 5 bases, and the junction held 6 bases outside the gene matches. The germline V gene has CDR1 SGHTA and CDR2 FQGTGA. The CDR3 is CASSELAEEDTQYF. The CDR3 coding sequence is TGTGCCAGCAGCGAACTAGCGGAAGAAGATACGCAGTATTTT.

The chain recombines TRBV5-4 with TRBJ2-5, with 9 bases matching TRBD2. CDR3 size: 16 residues. Germline V gene lookup returns CDR1 SGHNT and CDR2 YYREEE (reference sequence). With 5 bases clipped from V and 4 bases from J, the junction kept 12 bases outside the gene matches. This CDR3 reads CASRVTLIAGVETQYF. CDR3 in DNA: TGTGCCAGCAGGGTAACGTTAATAGCGGGAGTAGAGACCCAGTACTTC.

This chain connects TRBV15 to TRBJ2-1; TRBD1 aligns across 8 bases. Germline V lookup: CDR1 LNHNV, CDR2 YYDKDF (reference sequence). This CDR3 is 16 amino acids long. V shed 1 base, J shed 6 bases, and the junction held 8 bases outside the gene matches. CDR3 DNA: TGTGCCACCAGCAGAGGCGCTGGACAGGGTTTCAATGAGCAGTTCTTC. Translated: CATSRGAGQGFNEQFF.

The J gene is TRBJ2-7, the V gene TRBV5-4; D uncertain. V was shortened by 4 bases and J by 5 bases, with 19 bases between the two germline ends. CDR1 and CDR2 from the germline V gene are SGHNT and YYREEE (reference sequence). The CDR3 length is 15 residues. CDR3 region: CASSPPRARFDEQYF. CDR3 sequence (DNA): TGTGCCAGCAGCCCGCCTCGGGCGCGATTTGACGAGCAGTACTTC.

Only a few counts were recorded for this clone. This chain joins TRBV4-1 and TRBJ2-6, with D possibly TRBD1 on 6 matching bases. This CDR3 comprises 16 residues. Germline V lookup: CDR1 MGHRA, CDR2 YSYEKL. Between the trimmed V and J ends, which lost 4 bases and 1 base, there was a span of 11 bases. CDR3 protein: CASSLATGSGANVLTF. The DNA of the CDR3 is TGCGCCAGCAGCCTCGCTACAGGGTCTGGGGCCAACGTCCTGACTTTC.

This chain links TRBV29-1 with TRBJ2-6; 8 positions match TRBD1. CDR1 is SQVTM, CDR2 ANQGSEA, per germline. J gave up 0 bases and V 6 bases, and 7 bases lay outside the gene matches. The CDR3 has 16 residues. The DNA for the CDR3 is TGCAGCGTGGGACAGGATGGATACTCTGGGGCCAACGTCCTGACTTTC. Its protein is CSVGQDGYSGANVLTF. Filled out from reference TRBV29-1 and TRBJ2-6, the complete variable domain reads SAVISQKPSRDICQRGTSLTIQCQVDSQVTMMFWYRQQPGQSLTLIATANQGSEATYESGFVIDKFPISRPNLTFSTLTVSNMSPEDSSIYLCSVGQDGYSGANVLTFGAGSRLTVL.

The V gene is TRBV7-3, the J gene TRBJ2-1, with 7 bases identical to TRBD2. Unmatched junction bases numbered 7, after V lost 5 bases and J lost 9 bases. The CDR3 has 13 residues. CDR1 and CDR2 from the germline V gene are SGHTA and FQGTGA. CDR3 in amino acids: CASSPRLAGEQFF. CDR3 in DNA: TGTGCCAGCAGCCCCCGACTAGCAGGTGAGCAGTTCTTC.